This is a list of T cell receptor beta chains from one sample in a study of CD8 T cells in Susac syndrome. TCRdb re-derived calls from the immunoSEQ multiplex PCR reads in MiXCR, one entry per CDR3 protein. The data contain fewer than 150,000 distinct CDR3 sequences, about 93% of them singletons. Material: CD8+ T cells from PBMCs. The origin of the receptors is a human donor with multiple sclerosis. Both conserved end residues are part of each CDR3. A D gene is named only where the DNA matches it firmly. Rows give clone size only sometimes, using once, few, many, or a class for an expanded clone.

j_call,v_call,clone_size,d_call,cdr3_aa,cdr3_nt
TRBJ1-1,TRBV29-1,NA,NA,CSVPGPTGTEAFF,TGCAGCGTTCCCGGGCCGACGGGGACTGAAGCTTTCTTT
TRBJ2-7,TRBV4-1,NA,TRBD1,CASRRQGTAEQYF,TGCGCCAGCCGCCGGCAGGGGACAGCCGAGCAGTACTTC
TRBJ2-2,TRBV9,NA,NA,CASSVAGGNTGELFF,TGTGCCAGCAGCGTAGCCGGGGGTAACACCGGGGAGCTGTTTTTT
TRBJ1-5,TRBV30,NA,TRBD1,CAWSVTGDGGQPQHF,TGTGCCTGGAGTGTAACAGGGGATGGCGGTCAGCCCCAGCATTTT
TRBJ1-5,TRBV7-8,NA,NA,CASSSTNQPQHF,TGTGCCAGCAGCTCGACTAATCAGCCCCAGCATTTT
TRBJ2-5,TRBV7-8,NA,NA,CASSLNVKETQYF,TGTGCCAGCAGCTTAAACGTCAAGGAGACCCAGTACTTC
TRBJ2-7,TRBV6-5,NA,NA,CASSYSKDYEQYF,TGTGCCAGCAGTTACTCGAAGGATTACGAGCAGTACTTC
TRBJ1-2,TRBV16,NA,NA,CASSQYSAGRGYTF,TGTGCCAGCAGCCAATACAGCGCCGGTCGTGGCTACACCTTC
TRBJ2-6,TRBV19,NA,NA,CASTLGPFGSGANVLTF,TGTGCCAGTACCCTCGGGCCATTCGGCTCTGGGGCCAACGTCCTGACTTTC
TRBJ2-5,TRBV7-9,NA,NA,CASSHGGEETQYF,TGTGCCAGCAGTCATGGGGGAGAAGAGACCCAGTACTTC
TRBJ2-1,TRBV28,NA,TRBD2,CASSLTSGSSYNEQFF,TGTGCCAGCAGTTTAACTAGCGGAAGCTCCTACAATGAGCAGTTCTTC
TRBJ2-5,TRBV7-9,few,NA,CASSPPSGQTQYF,TGTGCCAGCAGTCCTCCCTCGGGGCAGACCCAGTACTTC
TRBJ2-7,TRBV7-2,NA,NA,CASSYGREFYEQYF,TGTGCCAGCAGCTACGGCCGGGAGTTCTACGAGCAGTACTTC
TRBJ2-7,TRBV12-3/TRBV12-4,NA,NA,CASSPIWSQEQYF,TGTGCCAGCAGCCCTATCTGGTCTCAAGAGCAGTACTTC
TRBJ1-3,TRBV6-5,NA,NA,CASSYSGELSGNTIYF,TGTGCCAGCAGTTACTCTGGGGAGCTCTCTGGAAACACCATATATTTT
TRBJ2-3,TRBV29-1,once,NA,CSVTPSAKRVADTQYF,TGCAGCGTGACACCTTCGGCTAAAAGGGTCGCAGATACGCAGTATTTT
TRBJ2-7,TRBV25-1,NA,NA,CAIGTGYEQYF,TGTGCCATCGGGACCGGCTACGAGCAGTACTTC
TRBJ2-7,TRBV29-1,NA,NA,CSSRDGNYEQYF,TGCAGCTCGCGGGACGGGAACTACGAGCAGTACTTC
TRBJ1-1,TRBV18,once,NA,CASSTTGSNTEAFF,TGTGCCAGCTCGACGACAGGATCGAACACTGAAGCTTTCTTT
TRBJ1-1,TRBV19,NA,NA,CALRGGAEAFF,TGTGCCCTTCGTGGGGGGGCTGAAGCTTTCTTT
TRBJ1-1,TRBV4-2,NA,NA,CASSPRDGLNTEAFF,TGTGCCAGCAGCCCTAGGGACGGATTGAACACTGAAGCTTTCTTT
TRBJ1-1,TRBV29-1,NA,NA,CSGGVSSTEAFF,TGCAGCGGGGGAGTGTCGAGCACTGAAGCTTTCTTT
TRBJ2-2,TRBV4-1,NA,TRBD1,CASSLRQGSTGELFF,TGCGCCAGCAGCCTCAGACAGGGTTCCACCGGGGAGCTGTTTTTT
TRBJ2-7,TRBV6-1,NA,NA,CASTTTRREQYF,TGTGCCAGCACTACGACCCGGAGGGAGCAGTACTTC
TRBJ1-5,TRBV27,NA,TRBD1,CASGQGENQPQHF,TGTGCCAGCGGACAGGGGGAAAATCAGCCCCAGCATTTT
TRBJ1-1,TRBV5-6,NA,TRBD1,CASSETGGPEAFF,TGTGCCAGCAGCGAGACAGGGGGCCCTGAAGCTTTCTTT
TRBJ2-1,TRBV12-3/TRBV12-4,once,TRBD1,CASSLPGQGVNEQFF,TGTGCCAGCAGCCTCCCGGGACAGGGGGTGAATGAGCAGTTCTTC
TRBJ2-7,TRBV3-1,NA,NA,CASSQTDYEQYF,TGTGCCAGCAGCCAGACAGACTACGAGCAGTACTTC
TRBJ2-5,TRBV12-3/TRBV12-4,NA,TRBD2,CASRDGLAETQYF,TGTGCCAGCCGAGACGGACTAGCGGAGACCCAGTACTTC
TRBJ2-5,TRBV5-4,NA,NA,CASSLVGTGQETQYF,TGTGCCAGCAGCTTGGTTGGTACAGGCCAAGAGACCCAGTACTTC
TRBJ2-7,TRBV5-5,NA,NA,CASSLEQVLSYEQYF,TGTGCCAGCAGCTTGGAGCAGGTACTCTCCTACGAGCAGTACTTC
TRBJ2-7,TRBV9,once,NA,CASSEPGLKQYF,TGTGCCAGCAGCGAACCGGGATTGAAGCAGTACTTC
TRBJ2-1,TRBV19,NA,NA,CASSTKDFSGEQFF,TGTGCCAGTAGTACCAAGGACTTTTCCGGCGAGCAGTTCTTC
TRBJ1-1,TRBV6-1,NA,TRBD1,CASSALTGDTEAFF,TGTGCCAGCAGTGCACTGACAGGGGACACTGAAGCTTTCTTT
TRBJ1-4,TRBV6-5,NA,NA,CASSYKLPEKLFF,TGTGCCAGCAGTTACAAACTGCCAGAAAAACTGTTTTTT
TRBJ1-1,TRBV5-1,NA,NA,CASSLGHTNTEAFF,TGCGCCAGCAGCTTGGGACATACCAACACTGAAGCTTTCTTT
TRBJ2-1,TRBV30,NA,NA,CAWSLGHDLDEQFF,TGTGCCTGGAGTTTGGGCCATGACCTCGATGAGCAGTTCTTC
TRBJ2-3,TRBV9,NA,NA,CASSVGAGTSDTQYF,TGTGCCAGCAGCGTAGGCGCAGGGACCTCAGATACGCAGTATTTT
TRBJ2-1,TRBV6-5,once,NA,CASSYSIIMGQGGSYNEQFF,TGTGCCAGCAGTTACTCGATCATCATGGGGCAGGGGGGATCCTACAATGAGCAGTTCTTC
TRBJ2-3,TRBV15,NA,TRBD1,CATSVPPGTGETDTQYF,TGTGCCACCAGCGTCCCCCCCGGGACAGGGGAGACAGATACGCAGTATTTT
TRBJ2-3,TRBV27,NA,NA,CASSLWGSSTDTQYF,TGTGCCAGCAGTTTATGGGGCTCTAGCACAGATACGCAGTATTTT
TRBJ1-2,TRBV30,NA,NA,CAWTLGRNYGYTF,TGTGCCTGGACCCTAGGAAGAAACTATGGCTACACCTTC
TRBJ2-2,TRBV7-9,NA,NA,CASRETGRYTGELFF,TGTGCCAGCAGGGAGACAGGGAGGTACACCGGGGAGCTGTTTTTT
TRBJ2-7,TRBV3-1,NA,NA,CASSLLSGSGVWNEQYF,TGTGCCAGCAGCTTGCTCTCGGGTTCGGGAGTTTGGAACGAGCAGTACTTC
TRBJ1-2,TRBV7-9,NA,NA,CASTLGGYGYTF,TGTGCCAGCACCCTGGGAGGGTATGGCTACACCTTC
TRBJ2-1,TRBV7-3,NA,TRBD1,CASRGTGSEQFF,TGTGCCAGCAGGGGGACAGGGAGTGAGCAGTTCTTC
TRBJ2-7,TRBV11-2,NA,NA,CASSLQEGGDETLIYYEQYF,TGTGCCAGCAGCCTACAGGAGGGGGGGGACGAGACCCTAATATACTACGAGCAGTACTTC
TRBJ2-1,TRBV19,NA,NA,CASSPLKLSSYNEQFF,TGTGCCAGTAGTCCCTTGAAACTTAGCTCCTACAATGAGCAGTTCTTC
TRBJ2-1,TRBV5-6,NA,TRBD2,CASSSGLAGDNEQFF,TGTGCCAGCAGCTCGGGACTAGCGGGGGACAATGAGCAGTTCTTC
TRBJ2-1,TRBV15,NA,NA,CATRESGATYYNEQFF,TGTGCCACCAGAGAATCAGGCGCGACCTATTACAATGAGCAGTTCTTC
TRBJ2-7,TRBV30,NA,NA,CAWAGSSYEQYF,TGTGCCTGGGCGGGTTCCTCCTACGAGCAGTACTTC
TRBJ2-1,TRBV10-3,NA,TRBD2,CAISDAASGYNEQFF,TGTGCCATCAGTGATGCCGCTAGCGGTTACAATGAGCAGTTCTTC
TRBJ1-1,TRBV12-5,NA,NA,CASGSLEDCLNTEAFF,TGTGCTAGTGGTTCCCTTGAGGATTGTTTGAACACTGAAGCTTTCTTT
TRBJ1-1,TRBV30,NA,TRBD1,CAWSGGQGALINTEAFF,TGTGCCTGGAGTGGGGGACAGGGGGCTCTTATAAACACTGAAGCTTTCTTT
TRBJ2-3,TRBV6-2/TRBV6-3,NA,TRBD2,CASSYHSSGRDKDTQYF,TGTGCCAGCAGTTACCACTCCAGCGGGAGGGATAAAGATACGCAGTATTTT